This T cell receptor (beta chain) emerged from a study of T cells in Graves' hyperthyroidism and ophthalmopathy. Amplification of TCR beta CDR3 regions used RNA as the template. TCR CDR3 underwent first-round RT-PCR with the HTBI primer set. TCRdb re-called the multiplex PCR reads through MiXCR, storing one row per CDR3 protein. The top ten hold around 26% of the sample, which has 220,000 or so distinct CDR3 sequences, 16% seen once. Uncontrolled infection, other autoimmune disease, pregnancy or lactation led to exclusion. Trimming stripped 2 bases from V and 5 bases from J, with 15 bases between. Germline V gene sequence: CDR1 MDHEN, CDR2 SYDVKM. This CDR3 region has 15 residues.

The source of this sequence is a young woman with Graves' ophthalmopathy. The material sequenced was blood. The V call is TRBV28, the J call TRBJ1-2, with D unclear. This CDR3 reads CASSLGSPGVYGYTF. CDR3 in DNA: TGTGCCAGCAGTTTAGGAAGCCCTGGGGTTTATGGCTACACCTTC.